This TCR beta chain was captured by sequencing in a study of T cells after yellow fever vaccination. Study in general: Fractions containing few cells were prepared with SMART-Seq v4 Ultra Low Input.

TCRdb itself ran the 5' RACE reads through MiXCR, one entry per CDR3 protein. The data show around 180,000 distinct CDR3 sequences, 5.5% to 7.5% seen once. This clonotype was detected a few times. Its antigen is not known. Regarding the study as a whole: Repertoires sorted by FACS could include abundant clonotypes that are contaminants from the bulk population. Weaker, the secondary response peaked sooner, at day 5 versus 15. Most primary-vaccination clones reappeared after the booster (96% CD4, about 88% CD8).

The material sequenced was CD4+ T cells sorted from PBMCs, taken on the day of the first yellow fever vaccination. This clonotype was obtained from a man aged 18 to 35 who received the YFV17D yellow fever vaccine.

CDR3 nucleotide sequence: TGTGCCTGGAGTTCTGGGGCCAACGTCCTGACTTTC. Encoded protein: CAWSSGANVLTF. V and J are TRBV30 and TRBJ2-6, with D unclear. CDR3 size: 12 residues. CDR1 is GTSNPN and CDR2 is SVGIG in the germline V gene (reference sequence). Trimming removed 2 bases from V and 1 base from J, with 0 bases in between.